This T cell receptor (beta chain) was profiled in a study of T-cell memory formation after mild COVID-19. Study at large: Largely, TCR clusters stayed within a single donor.

General study results and limits: CM and EM subsets held most contracting CD4+ clones; EMRA held CD8+ ones.

This clonotype has more than one count but fewer than ten. Its target is unknown. A 5'RACE reaction primed in the constant segment made cDNA libraries of TCR alpha and TCR beta, and these carried sample barcodes and UMIs. TCRdb processed the 5' RACE reads anew with MiXCR; each CDR3 protein has one entry. This table holds 300,000 to 400,000 distinct CDR3 sequences, around 21% found once. The sequenced sample consisted of PBMCs or a T cell subset sorted from them (not recorded which). The clonotype was recovered from an adult woman who had mild COVID-19 (a few samples of this study predate the infection). Cell type and time point are not known.

The CDR3 DNA reads as TGTGCCACCAGCAGGCCCGGACAGGGGGTACACACAGATACGCAGTATTTT. Translated, it gives CATSRPGQGVHTDTQYF. The chain carries TRBV15 and TRBJ2-3; 10 nucleotides match TRBD1. With 3 bases clipped from V and 2 bases from J, the junction kept 8 bases outside the gene matches. Germline CDR1 LNHNV, CDR2 YYDKDF (reference sequence). This CDR3 has 17 residues.